The T cell receptor (beta chain) under discussion was sequenced for a study of T cells after yellow fever vaccination. By 5'RACE template switching, TCR cDNA was produced, with a universal primer site and UMIs added in the process. TCRdb re-called the 5' RACE reads through MiXCR, storing one row per CDR3 protein. Of 200,000 or so distinct CDR3 sequences in the sample, 6.7% were seen once. The CDR3 contains 16 residues. CDR1 DFQATT and CDR2 SNEGSKA come from the germline V gene (reference sequence). Points from the study as a whole: Among primary-vaccination clones, most reappeared after the booster, at about 95% for CD4 and roughly 88% for CD8. A minor fraction of clonotypes spanned both CD4 and CD8 compartments.

In its sample, this clonotype was seen once. What it binds is not known. The source material was CD4+ T cells sorted from PBMCs, sampled on the day of the yellow fever booster vaccination. This TCR came from a young man who received the YFV17D yellow fever vaccine. This chain uses TRBV20-1 with TRBJ1-3; D possibly corresponds to TRBD1 (5 bases). In nucleotides, the CDR3 is TGCTGCTTCTGGGGCCAGGCTCCGAGCTTTGGAAACACCATATATTTT. Translated: CCFWGQAPSFGNTIYF.